A selection of T cell receptor beta chains follows, all from one sample in a study of T cells after yellow fever vaccination. TCRdb re-analysed the 5' RACE reads in MiXCR, keeping a single row per CDR3 protein. The table has 450,000 to 600,000 distinct CDR3 sequences, around 17% seen once. Source: PBMCs, taken 5 days after the first yellow fever vaccination. The receptors were sampled from a man aged 18 to 29 who received the YFV17D yellow fever vaccine. Each CDR3 is given with its conserved first and last residue. A D gene is named only where the DNA matches it firmly. Some rows mark clone size as missing; the rest say once, few, many or name a class of expanded clone.

TRBV28	TRBD1	TRBJ2-2	NA	17	TGTGCCAGCAGTTCAAGGACAGGGGGCCTGCGAACCGGGGAGCTGTTTTTT	CASSSRTGGLRTGELFF
TRBV7-6	NA	TRBJ2-1	few	13	TGTGCCAGCAGCCCCTGGTCTGGGAATGAGCAGTTCTTC	CASSPWSGNEQFF
TRBV7-9	NA	TRBJ1-1	many	13	TGTGCCAGCAGCTCATCACAGAACACTGAAGCTTTCTTT	CASSSSQNTEAFF
TRBV4-2	TRBD1	TRBJ1-1	few	14	TGTGCCAGCAGCCCAGGGGGGAAGAACACTGAAGCTTTCTTT	CASSPGGKNTEAFF
TRBV7-2	TRBD1	TRBJ1-2	NA	13	TGTGCCAGCAGATCGACAGGGCTCTATGGCTACACCTTC	CASRSTGLYGYTF
TRBV27	NA	TRBJ1-6	NA	15	TGTGCCAGCAAAGGGACCCCGGCACTAGGATCACCCCTCCACTTT	CASKGTPALGSPLHF
TRBV5-5	NA	TRBJ1-1	NA	12	TGTGCCAGCAGCTATGGGTCTCGTGAAGCTTTCTTT	CASSYGSREAFF
TRBV7-3	TRBD1	TRBJ1-6	many	15	TGTGCCAGCAGCGCTGGGGGACAGGGCCGTTCACCCCTCCACTTT	CASSAGGQGRSPLHF
TRBV6-2/TRBV6-3	NA	TRBJ1-5	many	12	TGTGCCAGCAGTTACCGAAATCAGCCCCAGCATTTT	CASSYRNQPQHF
TRBV28	NA	TRBJ1-5	few	12	TGTGCCAGCCTTCCCAGTGGCCAGCCCCAGCATTTT	CASLPSGQPQHF
TRBV20-1	NA	TRBJ2-1	NA	13	TGCAGTGCCAGACTCCCCCCCCACAATGAGCAGTTCTTC	CSARLPPHNEQFF
TRBV18	NA	TRBJ1-2	NA	16	TGTGCCAGCTCATCGACGCCCGGGAGAAGCAACTATGGCTACACCTTC	CASSSTPGRSNYGYTF
TRBV4-3	NA	TRBJ1-1	NA	13	TGCGCCAGCAGCCAGGCAGGGTACTCTGAAGCTTTCTTT	CASSQAGYSEAFF
TRBV4-3	NA	TRBJ1-5	NA	16	TGCGCCAGCAGCCCCAAGTTGGCCAGGGGCACGCCGCCCCAGCATTTT	CASSPKLARGTPPQHF
TRBV2	TRBD2	TRBJ2-3	few	14	TGTGCCAGCAGTGTCCTAGCGGGGGTAGATACGCAGTATTTT	CASSVLAGVDTQYF
TRBV2	NA	TRBJ2-3	NA	14	TGTGCCAGCAGTGAGATTGGAGTCACAGATACGCAGTATTTT	CASSEIGVTDTQYF
TRBV6-2/TRBV6-3	NA	TRBJ1-1	NA	14	TGTGCCAGCAGTTTATTTGCGAGGGACCCTGAAGCTTTCTTT	CASSLFARDPEAFF
TRBV18	NA	TRBJ2-1	NA	14	TGTGCCAGCTCACCACCGAGCGGCACGGGGGAGCAGTTCTTC	CASSPPSGTGEQFF
TRBV20-1	TRBD2	TRBJ2-2	NA	18	TGCAGTGCGCTTCGGACTAGCGGGGGGGCTCGGAGCACCGGGGAGCTGTTTTTT	CSALRTSGGARSTGELFF
TRBV19	TRBD1	TRBJ2-4	NA	17	TGTGCCAGTAGTCCCGAGACAGGGAATCTAGCCAAAAACATTCAGTACTTC	CASSPETGNLAKNIQYF
TRBV7-9	TRBD1	TRBJ2-1	few	14	TGTGCCAGCAGCGCGCCTGGACAGGGCTATGAGCAGTTCTTC	CASSAPGQGYEQFF
TRBV7-9	NA	TRBJ2-3	NA	15	TGTGCCAGCAGCCCCGATAGGGGGGACACAGATACGCAGTATTTT	CASSPDRGDTDTQYF
TRBV7-8	TRBD2	TRBJ2-3	NA	15	TGTGCCAGCAGCTTAATCGGGAGGGGGGCAGATACGCAGTATTTT	CASSLIGRGADTQYF
TRBV9	TRBD1	TRBJ2-7	NA	15	TGTGCCAGCAGCGCGAGCCCTCAGGGGGCCTACGAGCAGTACTTC	CASSASPQGAYEQYF
TRBV6-2/TRBV6-3	NA	TRBJ2-7	NA	15	TGTGCCAGCAGTCGCCGATTCATAGAAAACTACGAGCAGTACTTC	CASSRRFIENYEQYF
TRBV5-1	NA	TRBJ1-2	few	13	TGCGCCAGCAGTACGAGACAGGACTATGGCTACACCTTC	CASSTRQDYGYTF
TRBV2	NA	TRBJ2-6	few	13	TGTGCCAGCACCGGGACTGGGGCCAACGTCCTGACTTTC	CASTGTGANVLTF
TRBV5-1	NA	TRBJ2-3	many	14	TGCGCCAGCAGCTTGGAGAAGGGCACAGATACGCAGTATTTT	CASSLEKGTDTQYF
TRBV10-2	NA	TRBJ1-5	few	11	TGCGCCGGCGGGAGCAATCAGCCCCAGCATTTT	CAGGSNQPQHF
TRBV12-3/TRBV12-4	NA	TRBJ2-5	few	14	TGTGCCAGCAGTTTACGGCACGCCCAAGAGACCCAGTACTTC	CASSLRHAQETQYF
TRBV5-1	NA	TRBJ2-1	NA	14	TGCGCCAGCAGCTGGGGCCGTGGACTGTCGGAGCAGTTCTTC	CASSWGRGLSEQFF
TRBV4-1	NA	TRBJ2-6	few	17	TGCGCCAGCAGCCCTTGGGAGCGTCGGAGAGGGGCCAACGTCCTGACTTTC	CASSPWERRRGANVLTF
TRBV7-6	NA	TRBJ1-6	few	16	TGTGCCAGCAGCTTACAAACCGGGCCAGGCGGTTCACCCCTCCACTTT	CASSLQTGPGGSPLHF
TRBV7-3	NA	TRBJ1-1	few	13	TGTGCCAGCAGCTCAACAGAGTACACTGAAGCTTTCTTT	CASSSTEYTEAFF
TRBV4-1	NA	TRBJ1-1	NA	14	TGCGCCAGCAGCCGTGGTACAGGGAGCACTGAAGCTTTCTTT	CASSRGTGSTEAFF
TRBV7-8	NA	TRBJ2-1	NA	15	TGTGCCAGCAGCTACAGCGGGCCCCCTTACAATGAGCAGTTCTTC	CASSYSGPPYNEQFF
TRBV12-3/TRBV12-4	NA	TRBJ2-1	few	16	TGTGCCAGCATGGATCGGTGGGGGGAACACAACAATGAGCAGTTCTTC	CASMDRWGEHNNEQFF
TRBV20-1	NA	TRBJ2-3	NA	15	TGCAGTGCTAGAGACAGGGTTACCTCCACAGATACGCAGTATTTT	CSARDRVTSTDTQYF
TRBV6-1	NA	TRBJ1-6	few	14	TGTGCCAGCAGTCCCTGGGAGGACGACTCACCCCTCCACTTT	CASSPWEDDSPLHF
TRBV4-2	NA	TRBJ2-1	many	13	TGTGCCAGCAGCCAAGAACCTGGAAATGAGCAGTTCTTC	CASSQEPGNEQFF
TRBV9	NA	TRBJ2-1	few	12	TGTGCCAGCAGCGTAGGGGTGAGGGAGCAGTTCTTC	CASSVGVREQFF
TRBV28	NA	TRBJ1-3	once	14	TGTGCCAGCAGTCTCCCTTTGTATCCGTACACCATATATTTT	CASSLPLYPYTIYF
TRBV5-1	NA	TRBJ2-7	NA	16	TGCGCCAGCAGCTTGCACTCCGGGAGCCAGGTCTACGAGCAGTACTTC	CASSLHSGSQVYEQYF
TRBV6-1	NA	TRBJ1-2	NA	16	TGTGCCAGCAGTGACGGGGGTTGGCGTCTCGGCTATGGCTACACCTTC	CASSDGGWRLGYGYTF
TRBV7-2	NA	TRBJ1-3	NA	12	TGTGCCAGCAGCTTGGTAGGGGTCGCTCCATATTTT	CASSLVGVAPYF
TRBV27	TRBD1	TRBJ2-7	NA	14	TGTGCCAGCAGTTTTACGGGACAGGGGTACGAGCAGTACTTC	CASSFTGQGYEQYF
TRBV5-1	NA	TRBJ1-1	NA	15	TGCGCCAGCAAGGGAGACCAGGGCATGAACACTGAAGCTTTCTTT	CASKGDQGMNTEAFF
TRBV12-3/TRBV12-4	NA	TRBJ2-2	NA	16	TGTGCCAGCAGTTTAGGTGGCAGGGGCAGGAGCGGGGAGCTGTTTTTT	CASSLGGRGRSGELFF